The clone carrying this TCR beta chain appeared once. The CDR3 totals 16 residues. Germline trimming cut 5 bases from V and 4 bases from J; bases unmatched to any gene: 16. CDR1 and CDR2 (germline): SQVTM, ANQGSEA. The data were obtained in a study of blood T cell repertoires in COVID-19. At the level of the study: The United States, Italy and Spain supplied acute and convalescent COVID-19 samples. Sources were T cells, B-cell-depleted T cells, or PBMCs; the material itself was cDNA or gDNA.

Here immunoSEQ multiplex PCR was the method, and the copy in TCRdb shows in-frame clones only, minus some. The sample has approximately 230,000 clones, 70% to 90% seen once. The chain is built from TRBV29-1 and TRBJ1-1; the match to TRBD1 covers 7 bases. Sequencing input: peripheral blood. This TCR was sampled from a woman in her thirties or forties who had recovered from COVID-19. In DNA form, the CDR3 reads TGCAGCGTTACACAGGGGAATCGGGTACGTAGCACTGAAGCTTTCTTT. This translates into CSVTQGNRVRSTEAFF.